These 9 T cell receptor beta chains came from one sample sequenced in a study of response to subunit inactivated influenza vaccine. Each CDR3 protein gets one entry after TCRdb re-called the RT-PCR reads with MiXCR. The data show around 480,000 distinct CDR3 sequences, 11% seen once. The input for sequencing was PBMCs from blood, taken around seven weeks after vaccination. These receptor sequences come from a man in his fifties or sixties who received an inactivated influenza vaccine.

This clonotype has a count of ten or more. The rearrangement uses TRBV20-1 and TRBJ1-1, with 11 bases lining up with TRBD1. Germline V gene sequence: CDR1 DFQATT, CDR2 SNEGSKA (reference sequence). Trimming took 5 bases from V and 3 from J; bases not matched to a gene: 2. The CDR3 runs to 13 residues. The CDR3: CSAGQGAHTEAFF. DNA of the CDR3: TGCAGTGCTGGACAGGGGGCCCACACTGAAGCTTTCTTT.

This clonotype has only a few counts. J is TRBJ1-6 and V is TRBV7-2; D might be TRBD1 (5 bases). V gave up 5 bases and J gave up 7 bases, with 21 bases separating them. The CDR3 spans 17 residues. From germline, CDR1 is SGHTA and CDR2 FQGNSA. Here the CDR3 DNA reads TGTGCCAGCAGCACCTTAGGTGGACAAGCTTGGAATTCACCCCTCCACTTT. It translates to CASSTLGGQAWNSPLHF.

This clonotype has only a few counts. The rearrangement links TRBV7-2 to TRBJ2-7, with D possibly TRBD1 on 6 matching bases. The germline gives CDR1 SGHTA, CDR2 FQGNSA. The CDR3 is 16 residues long. Trimming cost V 5 bases and J 2 bases, with 19 bases left between them. The CDR3 nucleotides are TGTGCCAGCAGCCTTAAAACCGGGACATTCACCTACGAGCAGTACTTC. It yields the protein CASSLKTGTFTYEQYF.

This chain links TRBV2 with TRBJ2-5, with D possibly matching TRBD1 (6 bases). The CDR3 totals 13 residues. Germline loops: CDR1 SNHLY, CDR2 FYNNEI. Trimming pared 7 bases from V and 5 bases from J, leaving 14 bases between. The CDR3 protein is CASNGQLGETQYF. The CDR3 region has the DNA TGTGCCAGCAATGGACAGTTGGGCGAGACCCAGTACTTC. Based on the CDR3 plus reference TRBV2 and TRBJ2-5, the full variable domain is EPEVTQTPSHQVTQMGQEVILRCVPISNHLYFYWYRQILGQKVEFLVSFYNNEISEKSEIFDDQFSVERPDGSNFTLKIRSTKLEDSAMYFCASNGQLGETQYFGPGTRLLVL.

This clonotype was detected only once. This sequence joins TRBV7-6 and TRBJ2-7, with D possibly matching TRBD2 (7 bases). Trimming took off 2 bases at V and 5 bases at J, with 19 bases between the two ends. The CDR3 has 16 residues. Germline CDR1 is SGHVS and CDR2 is FNYEAQ. The CDR3 sequence: CASSLWGAGAVNEQYF. The CDR3 DNA sequence: TGTGCCAGCAGCTTATGGGGGGCGGGAGCGGTAAACGAGCAGTACTTC.

The chain recombines TRBV12-3 or TRBV12-4 with TRBJ2-5, with D possibly being TRBD2 (5 bases). The CDR3 loop spans 15 amino acids. The V end was cut by 1 base, the J end by 1 base, with 10 bases between. The CDR3 DNA is TGTGCCAGCAGTTTAGGCGAGGGCCTCCAAGAGACCCAGTACTTC. It specifies CASSLGEGLQETQYF.

Many counts were recorded for this clonotype. This chain joins TRBV12-3 or TRBV12-4 and TRBJ2-5; 12 positions match TRBD1. The CDR3 length is 16 residues. With 6 bases clipped from V and 4 bases from J, the junction kept 9 bases outside the gene matches. The CDR3 nucleotides read TGTGCCAGCAGCCTGGGGACAGGGGGCGGTTTAGAGACCCAGTACTTC. It yields the protein CASSLGTGGGLETQYF.

A few counts support this clonotype. The chain employs TRBV20-1 and TRBJ2-5, with 8 bases lining up with TRBD1. The germline V gene encodes CDR1 DFQATT and CDR2 SNEGSKA (reference sequence). There are 15 residues in the CDR3. V lost 6 bases to trimming and J lost 2 bases; unmatched junction nucleotides: 11. The CDR3 protein is CSALRTGKGQETQYF. CDR3 in DNA: TGCAGTGCACTTAGGACAGGGAAGGGGCAAGAGACCCAGTACTTC.

This chain links TRBV25-1 with TRBJ2-1; 8 bases map to TRBD2. The trim removed 1 base at V and 5 bases at J, leaving 10 bases unmatched. The germline V gene encodes CDR1 MGHDK and CDR2 SYGVNS. The CDR3 contains 17 residues. CDR3 sequence reads: CASSESPGSGRHNEQFF. DNA for the CDR3: TGTGCCAGCAGTGAATCCCCCGGCAGCGGGAGACACAATGAGCAGTTCTTC.